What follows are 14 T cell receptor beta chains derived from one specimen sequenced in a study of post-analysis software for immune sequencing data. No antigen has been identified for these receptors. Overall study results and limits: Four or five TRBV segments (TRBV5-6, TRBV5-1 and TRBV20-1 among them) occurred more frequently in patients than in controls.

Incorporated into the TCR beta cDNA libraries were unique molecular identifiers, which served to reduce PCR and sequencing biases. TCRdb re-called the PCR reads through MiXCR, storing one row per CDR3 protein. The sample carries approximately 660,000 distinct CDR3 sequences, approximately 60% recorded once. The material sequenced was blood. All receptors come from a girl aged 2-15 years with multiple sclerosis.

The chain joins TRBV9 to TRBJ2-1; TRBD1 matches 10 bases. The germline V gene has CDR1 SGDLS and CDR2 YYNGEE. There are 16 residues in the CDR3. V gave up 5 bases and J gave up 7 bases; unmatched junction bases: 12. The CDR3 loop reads CASSDRTGGGENEQFF. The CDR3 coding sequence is TGTGCCAGCAGTGACCGGACAGGGGGAGGCGAGAATGAGCAGTTCTTC. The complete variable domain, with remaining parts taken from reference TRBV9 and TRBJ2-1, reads DSGVTQTPKHLITATGQRVTLRCSPRSGDLSVYWYQQSLDQGLQFLIQYYNGEERAKGNILERFSAQQFPDLHSELNLSSLELGDSALYFCASSDRTGGGENEQFFGPGTRLTVL.

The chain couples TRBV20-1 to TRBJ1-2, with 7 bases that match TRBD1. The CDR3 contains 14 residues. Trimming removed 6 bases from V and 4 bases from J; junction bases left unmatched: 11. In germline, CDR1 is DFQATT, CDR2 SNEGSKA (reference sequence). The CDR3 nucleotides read TGCAGTGCCGGAGGGAGGGGGCGCGTCTATGGCTACACCTTC. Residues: CSAGGRGRVYGYTF.

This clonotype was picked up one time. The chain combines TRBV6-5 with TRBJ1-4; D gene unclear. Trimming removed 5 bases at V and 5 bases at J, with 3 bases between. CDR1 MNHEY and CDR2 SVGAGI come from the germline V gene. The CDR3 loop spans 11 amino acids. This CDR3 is CASSKNEKLFF. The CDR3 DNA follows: TGTGCCAGCAGTAAAAATGAAAAACTGTTTTTT.

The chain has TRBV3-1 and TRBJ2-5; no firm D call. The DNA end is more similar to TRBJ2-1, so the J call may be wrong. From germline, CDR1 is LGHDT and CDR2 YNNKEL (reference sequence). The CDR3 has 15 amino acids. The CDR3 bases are TGTGCCAGCAGCCAAGATCCGAGGAGAGGAGAGACCCAGTTCTTC. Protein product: CASSQDPRRGETQFF.

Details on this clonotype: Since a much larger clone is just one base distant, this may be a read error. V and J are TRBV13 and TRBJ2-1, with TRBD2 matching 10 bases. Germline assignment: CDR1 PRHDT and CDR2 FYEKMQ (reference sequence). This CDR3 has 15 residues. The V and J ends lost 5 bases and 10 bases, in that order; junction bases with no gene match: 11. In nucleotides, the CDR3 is TGTGCCAGCAGCCCATCAGCGGGAGGGCCGTACGAGCAGTTCTTC. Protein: CASSPSAGGPYEQFF.

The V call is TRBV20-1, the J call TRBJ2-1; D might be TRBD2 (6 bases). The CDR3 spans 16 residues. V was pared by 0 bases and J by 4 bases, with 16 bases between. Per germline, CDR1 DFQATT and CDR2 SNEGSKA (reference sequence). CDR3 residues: CSARDGGGSLYNEQFF. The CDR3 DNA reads TGCAGTGCTAGAGATGGTGGGGGGAGCCTTTACAATGAGCAGTTCTTC.

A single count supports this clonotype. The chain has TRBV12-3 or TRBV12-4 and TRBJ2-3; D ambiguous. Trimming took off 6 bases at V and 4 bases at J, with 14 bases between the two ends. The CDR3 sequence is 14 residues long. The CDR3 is CASSLLSPPDTQYF. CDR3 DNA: TGTGCCAGCAGCCTTCTGTCCCCCCCAGATACGCAGTATTTT.

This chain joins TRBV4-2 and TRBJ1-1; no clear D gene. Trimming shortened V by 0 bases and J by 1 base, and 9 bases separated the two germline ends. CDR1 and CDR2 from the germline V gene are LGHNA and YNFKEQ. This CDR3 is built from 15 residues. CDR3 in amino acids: CASSQDQKSNTEAFF. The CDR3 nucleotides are TGTGCCAGCAGCCAAGACCAGAAGTCGAACACTGAAGCTTTCTTT.

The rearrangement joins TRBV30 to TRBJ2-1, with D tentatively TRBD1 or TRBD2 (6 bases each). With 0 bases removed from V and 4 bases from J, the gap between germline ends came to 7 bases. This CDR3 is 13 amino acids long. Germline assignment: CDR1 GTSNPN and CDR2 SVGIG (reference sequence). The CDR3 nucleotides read TGTGCCTGGAGTGTAGGGGGGTACAATGAGCAGTTCTTC. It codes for CAWSVGGYNEQFF. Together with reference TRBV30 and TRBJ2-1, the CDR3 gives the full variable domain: SQTIHQWPATLVQPVGSPLSLECTVEGTSNPNLYWYRQAAGRGLQLLFYSVGIGQISSEVPQNLSASRPQDRQFILSSKKLLLSDSGFYLCAWSVGGYNEQFFGPGTRLTVL.

CDR3 DNA: TGTGCCAGCAGCTTGGCCGGCACGGGAGGCCCCCAGCATTTT. Its protein product is CASSLAGTGGPQHF. The chain carries TRBV5-5 and TRBJ1-5; the D is unclear. V shed 0 bases and J shed 10 bases, with 14 bases lying between them. CDR3 size: 14 residues. Germline V lookup: CDR1 SGHKS, CDR2 YYEKEE (reference sequence).

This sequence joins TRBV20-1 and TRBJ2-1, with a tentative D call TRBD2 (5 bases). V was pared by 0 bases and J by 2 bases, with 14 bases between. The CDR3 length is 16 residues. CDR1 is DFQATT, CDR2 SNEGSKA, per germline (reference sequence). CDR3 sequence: CSARDANSVTYNEQFF. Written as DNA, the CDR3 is TGCAGTGCTAGAGATGCAAATAGCGTTACCTACAATGAGCAGTTCTTC.

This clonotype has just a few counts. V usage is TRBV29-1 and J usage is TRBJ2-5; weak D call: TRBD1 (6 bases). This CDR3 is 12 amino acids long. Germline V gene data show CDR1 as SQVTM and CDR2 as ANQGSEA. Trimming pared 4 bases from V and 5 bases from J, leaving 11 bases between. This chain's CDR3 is CSVVGGAETQYF. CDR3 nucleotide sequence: TGCAGCGTTGTTGGGGGCGCGGAGACCCAGTACTTC.

The CDR3 DNA follows: TGTGCCAGCTCACCGACGGGACAGGGCTTCAGGAACACTGAAGCTTTCTTT. It is translated as CASSPTGQGFRNTEAFF. This chain uses TRBV18 with TRBJ1-1; TRBD1 matches 9 bases. The J segment lost 1 base and the V segment lost 3 bases, leaving 9 bases of the junction unmatched. CDR1 is KGHSH, CDR2 LQKENI, per germline. CDR3 length: 17 amino acids.

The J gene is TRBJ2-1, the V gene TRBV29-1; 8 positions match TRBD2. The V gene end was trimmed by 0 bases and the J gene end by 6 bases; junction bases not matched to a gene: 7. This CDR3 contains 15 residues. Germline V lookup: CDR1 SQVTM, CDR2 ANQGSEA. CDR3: CSVEDPGGASNEQFF. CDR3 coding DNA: TGCAGCGTTGAAGATCCCGGGGGGGCCTCCAATGAGCAGTTCTTC.